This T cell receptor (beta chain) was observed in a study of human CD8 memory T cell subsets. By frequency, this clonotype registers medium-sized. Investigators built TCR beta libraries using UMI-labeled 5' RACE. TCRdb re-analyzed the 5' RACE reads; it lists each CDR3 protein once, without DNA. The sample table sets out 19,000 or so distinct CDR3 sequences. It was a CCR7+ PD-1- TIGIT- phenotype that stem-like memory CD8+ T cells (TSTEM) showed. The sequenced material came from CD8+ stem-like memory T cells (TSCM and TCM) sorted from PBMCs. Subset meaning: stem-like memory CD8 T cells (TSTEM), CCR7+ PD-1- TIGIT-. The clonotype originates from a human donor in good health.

CDR3 sequence: CASSGGTSEYNEQFF. The J gene is TRBJ2-1, the V gene TRBV12-3 or TRBV12-4; TCRdb's D gene call, TRBD2, goes unchecked for lack of DNA. This CDR3 is built from 15 residues.